The following is a T cell receptor beta chain sequence with its context. What it binds is unknown. Use of 60 Vbeta and 13 Jbeta primers characterized the PCR. Repertoires were generated with immunoSEQ multiplex PCR, while TCRdb's copy carries only in-frame clones and drops some. The sample table includes about 200,000 clones. The sample comes from a study of cytomegalovirus exposure and HLA in healthy donors. V trimming: 3 bases; J trimming: 2 bases; junction bases outside the gene matches: 2. The CDR3 spans 15 residues. CDR1 is SEHNR, CDR2 FQNEAQ, per germline (reference sequence). Findings and caveats of the study: The study assumed roughly uniform donor sequencing depth for presence/absence analyses. There were reportedly fewer N-insertions in an Asian-associated ancestry cluster than the approximately 600-donor mean, in a later analysis.

The source is a man aged 25 to 40 in good health and CMV-seronegative. Sequencing was carried out using PBMCs. The rearrangement uses TRBV7-9 and TRBJ2-2, with 8 bases identical to TRBD1. CDR3 DNA: TGTGCCAGCAGCTTGCAGGGGGCCAACACCGGGGAGCTGTTTTTT. Protein sequence: CASSLQGANTGELFF.